Given below is one T cell receptor (beta chain) in context. Libraries were prepared by immunoSEQ multiplex PCR; TCRdb keeps only in-frame clonotypes and omits some of them. The sample comprises more than 250,000 clones, 70% to 90% of which are singletons, and about 5.5% rests with the top ten. The sample belongs to a study of blood T cell repertoires in COVID-19. Allocation to cohorts depended on clinical history reported by the participants. The CDR3 contains 14 residues. CDR1 is MGHDK and CDR2 is SYGVNS in the germline V gene. Trimming removed 6 bases at V and 2 bases at J, with 11 bases between. The specimen was PBMCs or T cells enriched from blood (not recorded which). The sequence came from a middle-aged woman who had recovered from COVID-19. The chain uses TRBV25-1 and TRBJ1-3; D is undetermined. For the CDR3, the DNA is TGTGCCAGCAGGGACTCGGGAACTGGAAACACCATATATTTT. It translates to CASRDSGTGNTIYF.